These T cell receptor beta chains were read from a single sample in a study of blood T cell repertoires in COVID-19. Clones were read by immunoSEQ multiplex PCR, and TCRdb kept only the in-frame ones, dropping some. The data hold under 200,000 clones, with about 83% observed a single time. Sequenced input: peripheral blood. The receptors come from a woman between 65 and 79 years old who had recovered from COVID-19. CDR3s include the opening cysteine and the closing phenylalanine or tryptophan. The D gene is left open where the match is weak. Size is omitted from some rows. Given values are once, few, many or a class for expanded clones.

clone_size j_call d_call v_call cdr3_aa cdr3_nt
NA TRBJ2-1 NA TRBV4-3 CASSLAAFSYNEQFF TGCGCCAGCAGCCTCGCCGCGTTCTCCTACAATGAGCAGTTCTTC
NA TRBJ1-6 NA TRBV5-1 CASSFPGSPLHF TGCGCCAGCAGCTTCCCCGGTTCACCCCTCCACTTT
NA TRBJ2-3 NA TRBV7-2 CASSLAPTAVLRGDTQYF TGTGCCAGCAGCTTAGCACCCACGGCGGTCTTAAGGGGGGATACGCAGTATTTT
NA TRBJ1-6 NA TRBV12-3/TRBV12-4 CASTPWANSPLHF TGTGCCAGCACCCCCTGGGCTAATTCACCCCTCCACTTT
NA TRBJ2-1 TRBD2 TRBV9 CASSTRTSDNEQFF TGTGCCAGCAGCACCCGGACTAGCGACAATGAGCAGTTCTTC
NA TRBJ2-3 NA TRBV14 CASSVVWAPPYTDTQYF TGTGCCAGCAGTGTTGTGTGGGCCCCTCCCTACACAGATACGCAGTATTTT
NA TRBJ2-7 NA TRBV11-2 CAGNRVGDGEQYF TGTGCCGGGAACAGGGTGGGGGACGGCGAGCAGTACTTC
NA TRBJ1-5 TRBD1 TRBV6-1 CASSGDRGRIHQPQHF TGTGCCAGCAGTGGGGACAGGGGGAGGATCCATCAGCCCCAGCATTTT
NA TRBJ2-6 TRBD2 TRBV7-3 CASSLRLAGGSGANVLTF TGTGCCAGCAGCCTAAGACTAGCGGGAGGCTCTGGGGCCAACGTCCTGACTTTC
NA TRBJ2-1 TRBD2 TRBV7-2 CASSFTSGIGLGEQFF TGTGCCAGCAGCTTCACTAGCGGGATTGGGCTGGGTGAGCAGTTCTTC
once TRBJ1-2 NA TRBV10-3 CAISDRTAYGYTF TGTGCCATCAGTGACCGGACAGCCTATGGCTACACCTTC
NA TRBJ2-7 TRBD1 TRBV3-1/TRBV3-2 CASRSGRGLYEQYF TGTGCCAGCAGGTCGGGCAGGGGGCTCTACGAGCAGTACTTC
few TRBJ1-1 NA TRBV30 CAWRVAGLNTEAFF TGTGCCTGGAGAGTAGCGGGGCTGAACACTGAAGCTTTCTTT
NA TRBJ2-7 NA TRBV6-5 CASSRGPPYEQYF TGTGCCAGCAGTCGGGGTCCCCCCTACGAGCAGTACTTC
NA TRBJ1-6 NA TRBV16 CASSQSRDSPLHF TGTGCCAGCAGCCAATCGAGAGATTCACCCCTCCACTTT
few TRBJ1-1 NA TRBV7-3 CASSPAGGREAFF TGTGCCAGCAGCCCTGCCGGGGGGCGGGAAGCTTTCTTT
once TRBJ1-6 NA TRBV28 CASSSLNSPLHF TGTGCCAGCAGTTCCCTTAATTCACCCCTCCACTTT
NA TRBJ2-2 NA TRBV7-9 CASSLALGGGELFF TGTGCCAGCAGCTTAGCGCTGGGAGGCGGGGAGCTGTTTTTT
few TRBJ2-5 NA TRBV28 CASSLRAFRGGGSQETQYF TGTGCCAGCAGTTTGAGGGCTTTTAGGGGCGGGGGCTCTCAAGAGACCCAGTACTTC
NA TRBJ1-2 NA TRBV6-1 CASSERPYGYTF TGTGCCAGCAGTGAGCGGCCGTATGGCTACACCTTC
NA TRBJ2-1 TRBD2 TRBV11-3 CASSLGASGNEQFF TGTGCCAGCAGCTTAGGGGCTAGCGGCAATGAGCAGTTCTTC
NA TRBJ2-1 TRBD2 TRBV29-1 CSVGKVAGPYNEQFF TGCAGCGTTGGAAAGGTAGCGGGGCCATACAATGAGCAGTTCTTC
few TRBJ1-1 NA TRBV28 CASSFNGRAGEAFF TGTGCCAGCAGTTTCAACGGACGGGCGGGTGAAGCTTTCTTT
once TRBJ1-5 TRBD1 TRBV7-2 CASSFRTGWNQPQHF TGTGCCAGCAGCTTCCGGACAGGGTGGAATCAGCCCCAGCATTTT
NA TRBJ1-3 NA TRBV9 CASSVAGGDTIYF TGTGCCAGCAGCGTGGCCGGAGGGGACACCATATATTTT
NA TRBJ2-5 TRBD2 TRBV24-1 CATSDRTSGVQETQYF TGTGCCACCAGTGATAGGACTAGCGGAGTCCAAGAGACCCAGTACTTC
NA TRBJ2-5 NA TRBV19 CASSIGRGETQYF TGTGCCAGTAGTATAGGGCGAGGGGAGACCCAGTACTTC
NA TRBJ2-3 TRBD2 TRBV7-3 CASSATSARTDTQYF TGTGCCAGCAGCGCCACTAGCGCCCGCACAGATACGCAGTATTTT
NA TRBJ2-1 NA TRBV13 CASSFGPGLYNEQFF TGTGCCAGCAGCTTTGGCCCGGGACTCTACAATGAGCAGTTCTTC
few TRBJ2-1 NA TRBV18 CASSPSQGGDEQFF TGTGCCAGCTCACCGTCCCAGGGTGGGGATGAGCAGTTCTTC
few TRBJ1-2 TRBD1 TRBV7-8 CASSQDRASGYTF TGTGCCAGCAGCCAGGACAGGGCTTCTGGCTACACCTTC
NA TRBJ2-1 NA TRBV28 CASTPPGGGGVNEQFF TGTGCCAGCACCCCGCCCGGCGGCGGAGGAGTTAATGAGCAGTTCTTC
NA TRBJ2-3 NA TRBV9 CASSVGGLREDTQYF TGTGCCAGCAGCGTAGGGGGACTGAGGGAGGATACGCAGTATTTT
NA TRBJ1-5 NA TRBV30 CAWSGAARGQPQHF TGTGCCTGGAGTGGGGCAGCTCGGGGTCAGCCCCAGCATTTT
NA TRBJ2-2 TRBD2 TRBV5-1 CATSSGGYTGELFF TGCGCCACCTCCAGCGGGGGTTACACCGGGGAGCTGTTTTTT
NA TRBJ1-1 NA TRBV4-3 CASSRGPGTEAFF TGCGCCAGCAGCCGCGGACCGGGAACTGAAGCTTTCTTT
NA TRBJ2-2 TRBD1 TRBV5-1 CASSPGWTGVGELFF TGCGCCAGCAGCCCGGGGTGGACAGGGGTCGGGGAGCTGTTTTTT
NA TRBJ2-7 TRBD2 TRBV19 CASSMDTSGIWSEQYF TGTGCCAGTAGTATGGACACTAGCGGGATCTGGTCCGAGCAGTACTTC
NA TRBJ2-1 NA TRBV18 CASSTYKDLGQFF TGTGCCAGCTCAACGTACAAGGACTTGGGGCAGTTCTTC
NA TRBJ2-3 TRBD1 TRBV2 CASRVLTGGVTDTQYF TGTGCCAGCAGAGTCCTGACAGGGGGCGTAACAGATACGCAGTATTTT
many TRBJ1-3 TRBD1 TRBV4-1 CASSQADRAANTIYF TGCGCCAGCAGCCAAGCGGACAGGGCCGCAAACACCATATATTTT
NA TRBJ1-4 NA TRBV28 CASSFSGGEKLFF TGTGCCAGCAGTTTTTCTGGGGGGGAAAAACTGTTTTTT
NA TRBJ1-5 NA TRBV6-6 CASSYVRGQPQHF TGTGCCAGCAGTTACGTACGGGGGCAGCCCCAGCATTTT
NA TRBJ1-1 NA TRBV10-2 CASSAAGALNTEAFF TGCGCCAGCAGTGCGGCAGGGGCCCTGAACACTGAAGCTTTCTTT
NA TRBJ2-7 TRBD2 TRBV5-1 CASRSASGSPGSYEQYF TGCGCCAGCAGATCGGCTAGCGGGAGCCCGGGGTCCTACGAGCAGTACTTC
NA TRBJ2-3 TRBD2 TRBV4-1 CASSQDPGGGSTQYF TGCGCCAGCAGCCAAGACCCCGGGGGGGGAAGTACGCAGTATTTT
NA TRBJ2-7 NA TRBV9 CASSVEPSEYEQYF TGTGCCAGCAGCGTAGAACCGAGCGAGTACGAGCAGTACTTC
NA TRBJ1-1 NA TRBV6-5 CASSYGGSFNTEAFF TGTGCCAGCAGTTACGGGGGCAGCTTCAACACTGAAGCTTTCTTT